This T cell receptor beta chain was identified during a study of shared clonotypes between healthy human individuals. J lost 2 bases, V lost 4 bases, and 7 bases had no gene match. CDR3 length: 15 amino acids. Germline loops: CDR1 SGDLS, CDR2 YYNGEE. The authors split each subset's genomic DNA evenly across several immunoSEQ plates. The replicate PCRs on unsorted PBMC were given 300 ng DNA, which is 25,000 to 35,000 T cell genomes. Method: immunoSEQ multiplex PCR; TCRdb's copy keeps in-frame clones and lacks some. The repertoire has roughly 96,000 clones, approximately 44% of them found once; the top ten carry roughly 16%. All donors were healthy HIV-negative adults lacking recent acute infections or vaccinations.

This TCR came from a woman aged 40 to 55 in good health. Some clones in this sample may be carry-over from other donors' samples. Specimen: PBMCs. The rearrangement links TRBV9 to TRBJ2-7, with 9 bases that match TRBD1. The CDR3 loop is CASSPSRTGAYEQYF. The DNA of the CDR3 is TGTGCCAGCAGCCCTTCCCGGACAGGGGCCTACGAGCAGTACTTC. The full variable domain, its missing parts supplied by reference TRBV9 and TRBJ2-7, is DSGVTQTPKHLITATGQRVTLRCSPRSGDLSVYWYQQSLDQGLQFLIQYYNGEERAKGNILERFSAQQFPDLHSELNLSSLELGDSALYFCASSPSRTGAYEQYFGPGTRLTVT.